The 32 T cell receptor beta chains presented below share a single source sample, sequenced in a study of blood T cell repertoires in COVID-19 (dated by TCRdb to 2018 to 2021). Receptor libraries were prepared by the immunoSEQ multiplex PCR assay. As stored in TCRdb, this immuneACCESS dataset retains in-frame rearrangements with V and J assigned. A fraction of the clones does not appear; measured against another copy, unresolved V genes explain less than half of the discrepancy, and the remainder lacks a known reason. Recorded for this sample are under 550,000 clones; approximately 90% of them occurred a single time. Together, the top ten hold 0.8% to 0.85% of the sample. The source material was peripheral blood. The receptor set was obtained from a man aged 18 to 29 with COVID-19, enrolled during active disease.

The V call is TRBV2, the J call TRBJ2-3, with 9 bases matching TRBD1. The CDR3 contains 14 residues. CDR1 and CDR2 from the germline V gene are SNHLY and FYNNEI. V trimming: 6 bases; J trimming: 3 bases; junction bases outside the gene matches: 4. CDR3 sequence reads: CASSRDRVTDTQYF. CDR3 DNA: TGTGCCAGCAGCCGGGACAGGGTAACAGATACGCAGTATTTT.

The rearrangement uses TRBV27 and TRBJ1-1; no clear D. Germline CDR1 reads MNHEY; CDR2 reads SMNVEV (reference sequence). Trimming pared 5 bases from V and 4 bases from J, leaving 8 bases between. The CDR3 runs 12 residues. CDR3 bases: TGTGCCAGCAGTCGTCGGTGCACTGAAGCTTTCTTT. Translated, it gives CASSRRCTEAFF.

To note about this clone: This same CDR3 is encoded by further DNA sequences in the sample. This chain uses TRBV5-1 with TRBJ2-1; D might be TRBD1 (6 bases). The CDR3 has 15 residues. Germline V gene sequence: CDR1 SGHRS, CDR2 YFSETQ. V was cut by 0 bases and J by 0 bases, with 7 bases left in between. CDR3 nucleotide sequence: TGCGCCAGCAGCTTGGAAGGGGGCTCCTACAATGAGCAGTTCTTC. Translated, it gives CASSLEGGSYNEQFF.

This clone showed up just a few times. The chain joins TRBV4-2 to TRBJ2-5; TRBD2 agrees at 11 bases. Looked up from germline, CDR1 is LGHNA and CDR2 is YNFKEQ. There are 18 residues in the CDR3. V was clipped by 3 bases and J by 1 base; unmatched bases: 10. The CDR3 bases are TGTGCCAGCAGCCACGGCCGACTAGCGGGGCTTACCCAAGAGACCCAGTACTTC. Translating it yields CASSHGRLAGLTQETQYF.

The chain carries TRBV11-3 and TRBJ2-5; 7 nucleotides agree with TRBD1. The CDR3 runs 16 residues. V was clipped by 3 bases and J by 2 bases; unmatched bases: 9. Germline V lookup: CDR1 SGHNT, CDR2 YENEEA. CDR3 in DNA: TGTGCCAGCAGCTTTCCCCCCTCCAGGGGGCAAGAGACCCAGTACTTC. Protein sequence: CASSFPPSRGQETQYF.

V gene TRBV11-2 combines with J gene TRBJ2-1, with 7 bases that match TRBD2. V lost 4 bases to trimming and J lost 9 bases; unmatched junction nucleotides: 15. The CDR3 contains 16 residues. CDR1 SGHAT and CDR2 FQNNGV come from the germline V gene. CDR3: CASSSWGGLVAGEQFF. CDR3 coding DNA: TGTGCCAGCAGCTCATGGGGTGGACTAGTAGCGGGTGAGCAGTTCTTC. Full variable domain (missing parts from reference TRBV11-2 and TRBJ2-1): EAGVAQSPRYKIIEKRQSVAFWCNPISGHATLYWYQQILGQGPKLLIQFQNNGVVDDSQLPKDRFSAERLKGVDSTLKIQPAKLEDSAVYLCASSSWGGLVAGEQFFGPGTRLTVL.

This clone was counted ten times or more. V gene TRBV11-2 combines with J gene TRBJ2-2; D uncertain. Germline assignment: CDR1 SGHAT and CDR2 FQNNGV. V was clipped by 3 bases and J by 0 bases, with 2 bases between them. The CDR3 spans 13 residues. The CDR3 loop is CASSFTNTGELFF. CDR3 bases: TGTGCCAGCAGCTTCACGAACACCGGGGAGCTGTTTTTT.

This chain uses TRBV19 with TRBJ1-4, with unresolved D. This CDR3 region has 13 residues. The germline gives CDR1 LNHDA, CDR2 SQIVND (reference sequence). V shed 9 bases and J shed 5 bases, with 13 bases lying between them. CDR3 DNA: TGTGCCAGCAGCCCGGTGAGGAATGAAAAACTGTTTTTT. As protein: CASSPVRNEKLFF.

This clone was seen a single time. This chain uses TRBV29-1 with TRBJ2-5, with a possible D match to TRBD1 (5 bases). Trimming removed 5 bases from V and 4 bases from J, with 14 bases in between. Germline V lookup: CDR1 SQVTM, CDR2 ANQGSEA. This CDR3 has 13 amino acids. CDR3 sequence reads: CSVLDSIRETQYF. Here the CDR3 DNA reads TGCAGCGTTCTTGACAGTATCAGAGAGACCCAGTACTTC.

CDR3 region: CASSSPGLAGVDTQYF. In nucleotides, the CDR3 is TGTGCCAGCAGCTCCCCCGGACTAGCGGGAGTAGATACGCAGTATTTT. The J gene is TRBJ2-3, the V gene TRBV7-2, with 13 bases matching TRBD2. Trimming removed 4 bases from V and 5 bases from J; junction bases left unmatched: 6. This CDR3 region has 16 residues. Germline V gives CDR1 SGHTA, CDR2 FQGNSA.

The chain employs TRBV5-1 and TRBJ2-5; TRBD2 might be the D (6 bases). Germline V lookup: CDR1 SGHRS, CDR2 YFSETQ. This CDR3 spans 18 amino acids. The V gene lost 0 bases and the J gene lost 10 bases, with 28 bases spanning the gap. This CDR3 reads CASSLVAGRDSKERDQYF. CDR3 coding DNA: TGCGCCAGCAGCTTGGTGGCAGGACGGGACTCCAAGGAAAGGGACCAGTACTTC.

This clone was counted between two and nine times. The chain combines TRBV5-1 with TRBJ1-3, with D perhaps TRBD1 (6 bases). Germline V gene lookup returns CDR1 SGHRS and CDR2 YFSETQ. With 4 bases removed from V and 8 bases from J, the gap between germline ends came to 13 bases. The CDR3 consists of 13 residues. CDR3 region: CASSQQGWDTIYF. The CDR3 bases are TGCGCCAGCAGCCAACAGGGATGGGACACCATATATTTT.

The J gene is TRBJ1-1, the V gene TRBV7-8; a possible D gene is TRBD1 (6 bases). The length of the CDR3 is 15 residues. Trimming took off 5 bases at V and 11 bases at J, with 24 bases between the two ends. The germline CDR1 and CDR2 sequences are SGHVS and FQNEAQ. CDR3 loop: CASSPRRTDPTEAFF. CDR3 bases: TGTGCCAGCAGCCCACGACGGACAGACCCGACAGAGGCTTTCTTT.

The CDR3 nucleotides read TGTGCCAGCAGGCACACAGGGTATCGCTATGGCTACACCTTC. Translating gives CASRHTGYRYGYTF. The chain is built from TRBV27 and TRBJ1-2, with D tentatively TRBD1 (6 bases). Trimming removed 6 bases at V and 4 bases at J, with 15 bases between. Germline CDR1 reads MNHEY; CDR2 reads SMNVEV (reference sequence). CDR3 length equals 14 residues.

This chain links TRBV28 with TRBJ1-2; D not resolved. V gave up 6 bases and J gave up 9 bases, with 20 bases separating them. The CDR3 length is 14 residues. In germline, CDR1 is MDHEN, CDR2 SYDVKM. The CDR3 protein is CASSPRISPYSYTF. The CDR3 region has the DNA TGTGCCAGCAGCCCGCGGATATCCCCATATAGCTACACCTTC.

The chain combines TRBV3-1 (or the pseudogene TRBV3-2) with TRBJ2-5; 9 nucleotides agree with TRBD2. CDR1 and CDR2 from the germline V gene are LGHDT and YNNKEL (reference sequence). After removal of 0 bases from V and 3 bases from J, the junction contained 2 bases not matched to a gene. The CDR3 has 15 residues. CDR3 sequence (DNA): TGTGCCAGCAGCCAAGAGCGGGGGGGGGAAGAGACCCAGTACTTC. Amino acid sequence: CASSQERGGEETQYF.

The gene calls are TRBV5-5 and TRBJ2-3; 8 bases match TRBD2. The CDR3 consists of 17 residues. Losses at the gene ends were 4 bases for V and 0 bases for J; bases not matched to a gene: 10. Germline CDR1 and CDR2: SGHKS and YYEKEE (reference sequence). As DNA, the CDR3 is TGTGCCAGCAGCCCGGGGTTCGGGAGGGGGAGCACAGATACGCAGTATTTT. Residues: CASSPGFGRGSTDTQYF. Full variable domain (rest looked up from reference TRBV5-5 and TRBJ2-3): DAGVTQSPTHLIKTRGQQVTLRCSPISGHKSVSWYQQVLGQGPQFIFQYYEKEERGRGNFPDRFSARQFPNYSSELNVNALLLGDSALYLCASSPGFGRGSTDTQYFGPGTRLTVL.

This chain uses TRBV24-1 with TRBJ2-1; maybe TRBD2 (6 bases). Trimming cost V 9 bases and J 4 bases, with 15 bases left between them. Germline V gene sequence: CDR1 KGHDR, CDR2 SFDVKD. The CDR3 has 14 residues. CDR3 loop: CATSGTPAYNEQFF. The CDR3 DNA sequence: TGTGCCACCTCCGGGACTCCCGCATACAATGAGCAGTTCTTC.

V and J are TRBV21-1 and TRBJ1-2; the table assigns TRBD1, which was not confirmed against the DNA. TRBV21-1 is recorded as a pseudogene. CDR3 length: 16 residues. The CDR3 sequence: CASSKGGRGANYGYTF. The CDR3 DNA reads as TGTGCCAGCAGCAAAGGTGGCAGGGGAGCTAACTATGGCTACACCTTC.

This clone was counted a few times. The rearrangement uses TRBV5-4 and TRBJ1-1; the D is unclear. The CDR3 extends over 12 amino acids. In germline, CDR1 is SGHNT, CDR2 YYREEE (reference sequence). Trimming shortened V by 4 bases and J by 3 bases, and 7 bases separated the two germline ends. This CDR3 reads CASSTTDTEAFF. CDR3 coding DNA: TGTGCCAGCAGCACCACGGACACTGAAGCTTTCTTT.

The rearrangement uses TRBV6-5 and TRBJ2-3; tentatively, D is TRBD2 (6 bases). The CDR3 is 15 residues long. Germline V gene lookup returns CDR1 MNHEY and CDR2 SVGAGI. V gave up 5 bases and J gave up 2 bases, with 14 bases separating them. The CDR3 DNA sequence: TGTGCCAGCAGTCAAAGGGACTTTTTCACAGATACGCAGTATTTT. Protein sequence: CASSQRDFFTDTQYF.

The V and J genes are TRBV19 and TRBJ2-7; 8 bases map to TRBD1. The V and J ends lost 4 bases and 6 bases, in that order; junction bases with no gene match: 11. The germline CDR1 and CDR2 sequences are LNHDA and SQIVND (reference sequence). The CDR3 loop spans 15 amino acids. Here the CDR3 reads CASSTGQGVLLEQYF. The CDR3 nucleotides are TGTGCCAGTAGTACCGGACAGGGAGTTTTACTCGAGCAGTACTTC.

The chain recombines TRBV5-5 with TRBJ1-4; TRBD1 might be the D (6 bases). The CDR3 runs 13 residues. The V and J ends lost 5 bases and 3 bases respectively, with 8 bases between them. From germline, CDR1 is SGHKS and CDR2 YYEKEE (reference sequence). The CDR3 sequence is CASRGAANEKLFF. The CDR3 nucleotides read TGTGCCAGCAGGGGGGCGGCTAATGAAAAACTGTTTTTT. Drawing the rest from reference TRBV5-5 and TRBJ1-4, the complete variable domain is DAGVTQSPTHLIKTRGQQVTLRCSPISGHKSVSWYQQVLGQGPQFIFQYYEKEERGRGNFPDRFSARQFPNYSSELNVNALLLGDSALYLCASRGAANEKLFFGSGTQLSVL.

The chain joins TRBV2 to TRBJ2-5, with TRBD2 identical over 11 bases. Germline CDR1 reads SNHLY; CDR2 reads FYNNEI. V shed 6 bases, J shed 6 bases, and the junction held 3 bases outside the gene matches. The CDR3 runs to 13 residues. CDR3 loop: CASRLAGEQTQYF. The CDR3 coding sequence is TGTGCCAGCAGACTAGCGGGGGAACAGACCCAGTACTTC.

V gene TRBV27 combines with J gene TRBJ2-3; D is possibly TRBD2 (7 bases). The CDR3 extends over 17 amino acids. The V gene's germline CDR1 is MNHEY and CDR2 SMNVEV (reference sequence). The V end lost 8 bases, the J end lost 0 bases, and 21 bases lay between the germline ends. CDR3 residues: CASSGRGFGTSTDTQYF. In DNA, the CDR3 is TGTGCCAGCTCGGGGAGGGGGTTTGGGACTAGCACAGATACGCAGTATTTT.

This chain links TRBV6-5 with TRBJ1-5, with no clear D. This CDR3 contains 13 residues. Germline loops: CDR1 MNHEY, CDR2 SVGAGI. Deletions cut 5 bases from V and 5 bases from J, with 10 bases between. The CDR3 region has the DNA TGTGCCAGCAGTCGGGAAGTTGATCAGCCCCAGCATTTT. Its translation: CASSREVDQPQHF.

The chain couples TRBV7-8 to TRBJ2-3, with D unclear. CDR1 and CDR2 (germline): SGHVS, FQNEAQ. This CDR3 comprises 13 residues. V was clipped by 3 bases and J by 2 bases, with 6 bases between them. DNA for the CDR3: TGTGCCAGCAGCTTCACTAACACAGATACGCAGTATTTT. The encoded protein is CASSFTNTDTQYF.

This clone was counted a single time. The chain has TRBV18 and TRBJ2-7; 9 bases are shared with TRBD1. CDR1 KGHSH and CDR2 LQKENI come from the germline V gene. The CDR3 spans 15 residues. The V and J ends lost 3 bases and 4 bases, in that order; junction bases with no gene match: 7. CDR3 residues: CASSPDRGGGYEQYF. The DNA of the CDR3 is TGTGCCAGCTCACCGGACAGGGGTGGCGGATACGAGCAGTACTTC.

The chain links TRBV7-9 to TRBJ1-2; D gene unclear. There are 13 residues in the CDR3. Germline-derived CDR1 and CDR2 are SEHNR and FQNEAQ (reference sequence). The ends were cut back, 3 bases at V and 6 bases at J, with 11 bases in the middle. The CDR3 spells CASSFTGGDGYTF. The DNA for the CDR3 is TGTGCCAGCAGCTTTACCGGAGGCGATGGCTACACCTTC. Complete variable domain (other parts from reference TRBV7-9 and TRBJ1-2): DTGVSQNPRHKITKRGQNVTFRCDPISEHNRLYWYRQTLGQGPEFLTYFQNEAQLEKSRLLSDRFSAERPKGSFSTLEIQRTEQGDSAMYLCASSFTGGDGYTFGSGTRLTVV.

In nucleotides, the CDR3 is TGTGCCAGCAGCCTAACACAGGGTAACTATGGCTACACCTTC. Its translation: CASSLTQGNYGYTF. This chain links TRBV7-9 with TRBJ1-2, with D perhaps TRBD1 (6 bases). CDR1 and CDR2 (germline): SEHNR, FQNEAQ (reference sequence). Trimming pared 5 bases from V and 1 base from J, leaving 11 bases between. The length of the CDR3 is 14 residues.

The CDR3 here is CASSQGFPGESPLHF. In nucleotides, the CDR3 is TGTGCCAGCAGCCAAGGGTTCCCGGGGGAGTCACCCCTCCACTTT. The rearrangement joins TRBV14 to TRBJ1-6; possibly TRBD1 for D (5 bases). The CDR3 has 15 residues. V lost 1 base and J 10 bases, leaving 14 bases between the germline ends. The germline CDR1 and CDR2 sequences are SGHDN and FVKESK. Full variable domain (missing parts from reference TRBV14 and TRBJ1-6): EAGVTQFPSHSVIEKGQTVTLRCDPISGHDNLYWYRRVMGKEIKFLLHFVKESKQDESGMPNNRFLAERTGGTYSTLKVQPAELEDSGVYFCASSQGFPGESPLHFGNGTRLTVT.

This sequence joins TRBV5-4 and TRBJ2-5; TRBD1 aligns across 11 bases. Germline-derived CDR1 and CDR2 are SGHNT and YYREEE (reference sequence). CDR3 length: 16 residues. V shed 0 bases and J 4 bases; nucleotides not matched to a gene: 5. Here the CDR3 reads CASSLVGQGAGETQYF. In DNA form, the CDR3 reads TGTGCCAGCAGCTTGGTAGGACAGGGGGCGGGAGAGACCCAGTACTTC.